This T cell receptor beta chain was sequenced in a study of beta chain features in type 1 diabetes. Germline V CDR1 and CDR2: SGHRS, YFSETQ. V was shortened by 2 bases and J by 4 bases, with 12 bases between the two germline ends. The CDR3 has 14 amino acids. Study outcomes and limitations: Among patients with Type 1 diabetes, TCRB CDR3s were moderately but significantly shorter in every one of the four CD4+ subsets. Patients' naive, central memory and Treg TCRB repertoires seemed closer to one another than those of healthy donors.

With respect to this clone: Its antigen is unknown.

Expressed TCRB transcripts were sequenced because the entire RNA isolate underwent reverse transcription. Measured with immunoSEQ multiplex PCR; TCRdb has only the in-frame clones, and not every one. The sample lists hundreds of thousands of clones, around 9.9% occurring once. This chain uses TRBV5-1 with TRBJ2-5; no reliable D call. This sequence was found in a young man with type 1 diabetes. The sample comprised naive CD4+ T cells from blood. In DNA, the CDR3 is TGCGCCAGCAGCTTTTTCCCTAGTGCAGAGACCCAGTACTTC. Translation gives CASSFFPSAETQYF.